The 26 T cell receptor beta chains presented below share a single source sample, sequenced in a study of blood T cell repertoires in COVID-19. Libraries were prepared by immunoSEQ multiplex PCR; TCRdb keeps only in-frame clonotypes and omits some of them. The sample holds some 200,000 clones, more than 65% seen once. The specimen was peripheral blood. The receptor source for this set is a woman aged 40 to 50 who had recovered from COVID-19.

The chain carries TRBV28 and TRBJ1-1; D may be TRBD1 (6 bases). V dropped 3 bases and J dropped 1 base, with 9 bases sitting between them. Germline values: CDR1 MDHEN, CDR2 SYDVKM. CDR3 size: 14 residues. The CDR3 DNA sequence: TGTGCCAGCAGTTTGACAGGAGGGAACACTGAAGCTTTCTTT. Residues: CASSLTGGNTEAFF.

The chain links TRBV29-1 to TRBJ1-2, with TRBD1 matching 7 bases. V gave up 8 bases and J gave up 6 bases; unmatched junction bases: 6. This CDR3 is built from 11 residues. Germline values: CDR1 SQVTM, CDR2 ANQGSEA. CDR3: CSTRGNHGYTF. CDR3 bases: TGCAGCACCAGGGGGAACCATGGCTACACCTTC.

The rearrangement joins TRBV13 to TRBJ2-7, with D unclear. CDR3 length: 13 residues. V lost 0 bases and J lost 4, with 7 bases in between. Germline V gene data show CDR1 as PRHDT and CDR2 as FYEKMQ (reference sequence). The CDR3 here is CASSLGSGYEQYF. CDR3 DNA: TGTGCCAGCAGCTTAGGTTCCGGTTACGAGCAGTACTTC.

The chain links TRBV7-2 to TRBJ2-3; TRBD2 matches 9 bases. The CDR3 contains 17 residues. The J segment lost 0 bases and the V segment lost 2 bases, leaving 6 bases of the junction unmatched. CDR1 is SGHTA, CDR2 FQGNSA, per germline. CDR3 amino acids: CASSLKPSGISTDTQYF. CDR3 nucleotides: TGTGCCAGCAGCTTAAAACCTAGCGGGATAAGCACAGATACGCAGTATTTT.

The chain joins TRBV11-1 to TRBJ2-3, with TRBD1 matching over 9 bases. There are 13 residues in the CDR3. Germline-derived CDR1 and CDR2 are SGHAT and FQDESV (reference sequence). V lost 1 base, J lost 9 bases, and 2 bases stayed unmatched. The CDR3 region has the DNA TGTGCCAGCAGCTTAGAAGGACAGGGGACGCAGTATTTT. It is translated as CASSLEGQGTQYF.

This chain joins TRBV6-1 and TRBJ1-2, with D uncertain. CDR3 length: 13 amino acids. CDR1 and CDR2 (germline): MNHNS, SASEGT. Trimming shortened V by 2 bases and J by 4 bases, and 8 bases separated the two germline ends. The CDR3 loop reads CASSETGSYGYTF. The CDR3 DNA is TGTGCCAGCAGTGAAACGGGAAGCTATGGCTACACCTTC.

The chain links TRBV13 to TRBJ2-1; 7 nucleotides align to TRBD2. The germline CDR1 and CDR2 sequences are PRHDT and FYEKMQ (reference sequence). The V and J ends lost 6 bases and 4 bases, in that order; junction bases with no gene match: 3. The CDR3 is 13 residues long. The CDR3 protein is CASRAGSYNEQFF. Here the CDR3 DNA reads TGTGCCAGCAGAGCGGGGTCGTACAATGAGCAGTTCTTC.

This chain uses TRBV10-3 with TRBJ2-7; TRBD2 is a possible D gene (7 bases). The V gene's germline CDR1 is ENHRY and CDR2 SYGVKD. Trimming stripped 4 bases from V and 0 bases from J, with 16 bases between. This CDR3 is 16 amino acids long. The CDR3 DNA is TGTGCCATCAGTGGAGGGGGGGAGATCCTCTCCTACGAGCAGTACTTC. Translation: CAISGGGEILSYEQYF.

The chain links TRBV5-5 to TRBJ2-5; D not resolved. Trimming took 3 bases from V and 0 from J, leaving 12 bases between them. The V gene's germline CDR1 is SGHKS and CDR2 YYEKEE (reference sequence). The CDR3 length is 15 residues. The CDR3 region is CASSYVGWYQETQYF. The CDR3 region has the DNA TGTGCCAGCAGCTACGTCGGTTGGTACCAAGAGACCCAGTACTTC. The full variable domain, completed using reference TRBV5-5 and TRBJ2-5, is DAGVTQSPTHLIKTRGQQVTLRCSPISGHKSVSWYQQVLGQGPQFIFQYYEKEERGRGNFPDRFSARQFPNYSSELNVNALLLGDSALYLCASSYVGWYQETQYFGPGTRLLVL.

The chain uses TRBV19 and TRBJ2-2; D unresolved. CDR3 size: 13 residues. Trimming removed 6 bases at V and 5 bases at J, with 10 bases between. Per germline, CDR1 LNHDA and CDR2 SQIVND (reference sequence). This CDR3 reads CASRTQSTGELFF. Written as DNA, the CDR3 is TGTGCCAGTAGGACTCAAAGTACCGGGGAGCTGTTTTTT.

The chain joins TRBV11-2 to TRBJ1-1; the match to TRBD1 covers 8 bases. V shed 2 bases and J 3 bases; nucleotides not matched to a gene: 2. Germline V gene data show CDR1 as SGHAT and CDR2 as FQNNGV. The CDR3 contains 14 residues. The CDR3 DNA reads as TGTGCCAGCAGCTTATCAGGGGGCGACACTGAAGCTTTCTTT. Translated: CASSLSGGDTEAFF.

The gene calls are TRBV18 and TRBJ2-2, with a tentative D call TRBD1 (6 bases). This CDR3 is built from 15 residues. The germline gives CDR1 KGHSH, CDR2 LQKENI. The V and J ends lost 4 bases and 5 bases respectively, with 14 bases between them. The CDR3 spells CASSQNRELTGELFF. As DNA, the CDR3 is TGTGCCAGCTCACAGAACAGGGAACTTACCGGGGAGCTGTTTTTT.

This sequence joins TRBV2 and TRBJ1-1, with D unclear. Trimming took 5 bases from V and 0 from J, leaving 7 bases between them. Germline V gene lookup returns CDR1 SNHLY and CDR2 FYNNEI. The CDR3 totals 13 residues. Here the CDR3 reads CASSPEVNTEAFF. The CDR3 region has the DNA TGTGCCAGCAGTCCTGAGGTGAACACTGAAGCTTTCTTT.

The chain links TRBV10-2 to TRBJ2-3, with 13 bases lining up with TRBD2. The J segment lost 2 bases and the V segment lost 4 bases, leaving 9 bases of the junction unmatched. The CDR3 runs to 18 residues. Per the germline V gene, CDR1 is WSHSY and CDR2 is SAAADI. Here the CDR3 DNA reads TGCGCCAGCAGTGCACCGGGACTAGCGGGGAAGGACACAGATACGCAGTATTTT. It codes for CASSAPGLAGKDTDTQYF.

The V call is TRBV7-2, the J call TRBJ1-5; 10 bases agree with TRBD1. Unmatched junction bases numbered 1, after V lost 3 bases and J lost 2 bases. Per germline, CDR1 SGHTA and CDR2 FQGNSA. CDR3 length equals 15 residues. CDR3 loop: CASSFGTGGNQPQHF. The CDR3 coding sequence is TGTGCCAGCAGCTTTGGGACAGGGGGCAATCAGCCCCAGCATTTT.

This rearrangement joins TRBV6-5 to TRBJ1-2, with a weak D call TRBD1 (5 bases). Looked up from germline, CDR1 is MNHEY and CDR2 is SVGAGI. V was trimmed by 2 bases and J by 5 bases, leaving 15 bases between them. This CDR3 is built from 15 residues. DNA of the CDR3: TGTGCCAGCAGTTACACCTACGACAGAAGTTATGGCTACACCTTC. It translates to CASSYTYDRSYGYTF.

The chain carries TRBV18 and TRBJ2-3; 10 bases fit TRBD2. V lost 3 bases to trimming and J lost 6 bases; unmatched junction nucleotides: 6. Germline V lookup: CDR1 KGHSH, CDR2 LQKENI. This CDR3 contains 15 residues. CDR3 sequence reads: CASSPGSGGLDTQYF. The CDR3 DNA sequence: TGTGCCAGCTCACCGGGTAGCGGGGGGCTCGATACGCAGTATTTT.

The chain has TRBV19 and TRBJ1-2, with D possibly TRBD1 on 5 matching bases. The CDR3 totals 13 residues. The germline CDR1 and CDR2 sequences are LNHDA and SQIVND (reference sequence). Between the trimmed V and J ends, which lost 3 bases and 3 bases, there was a span of 8 bases. The chain's CDR3 is CASSIDSDYGYTF. The CDR3 DNA reads as TGTGCCAGTAGTATCGACAGTGACTATGGCTACACCTTC.

V gene TRBV13 combines with J gene TRBJ2-5, with D perhaps matching TRBD2 (5 bases). Trimming removed 5 bases at V and 1 base at J, with 14 bases between. The CDR3 runs to 15 residues. Germline assignment: CDR1 PRHDT and CDR2 FYEKMQ (reference sequence). CDR3 residues: CASSTLGRGQETQYF. CDR3 nucleotides: TGTGCCAGCAGCACCCTGGGCCGGGGCCAAGAGACCCAGTACTTC.

The chain joins TRBV3-1 (or the pseudogene TRBV3-2) to TRBJ1-5; D not certain. The germline CDR1 and CDR2 sequences are LGHDT and YNNKEL (reference sequence). This CDR3 has 12 residues. Trimming took off 1 base at V and 5 bases at J, with 3 bases between the two ends. The CDR3 reads CASSQADQPQHF. CDR3 in DNA: TGTGCCAGCAGCCAAGCCGATCAGCCCCAGCATTTT.

The chain joins TRBV19 to TRBJ1-5; 9 bases match TRBD1. The CDR3 has 14 amino acids. In germline, CDR1 is LNHDA, CDR2 SQIVND (reference sequence). The CDR3 bases are TGTGCGACGAAAGCGGGACAGGGCTTTCAGCCCCAGCATTTT. Amino acids: CATKAGQGFQPQHF. Supplemented by reference TRBV19 and TRBJ1-5, the full variable domain reads DGGITQSPKYLFRKEGQNVTLSCEQNLNHDAMYWYRQDPGQGLRLIYYSQIVNDFQKGDIAEGYSVSREKKESFPLTVTSAQKNPTAFYLCATKAGQGFQPQHFGDGTRLSIL.

The chain couples TRBV19 to TRBJ1-4, with D uncertain. V was pared by 5 bases and J by 0 bases, with 16 bases between. This CDR3 spans 17 amino acids. Germline CDR1 reads LNHDA; CDR2 reads SQIVND (reference sequence). The CDR3 protein is CASSPYIMRATNEKLFF. Written as DNA, the CDR3 is TGTGCCAGTAGTCCATACATAATGAGGGCAACTAATGAAAAACTGTTTTTT.

As for this clone: It differs at one base from a far larger clone, so likely a read error. This chain joins TRBV5-1 and TRBJ1-6; 10 bases fit TRBD1. Germline values: CDR1 SGHRS, CDR2 YFSETQ. Unmatched junction bases numbered 2, after V lost 4 bases and J lost 7 bases. This CDR3 region has 14 residues. The CDR3 bases are TGCGCCAGCAGCCAGGGACAGGGGAATTCACCCCTCCACTTT. Its translation is CASSQGQGNSPLHF. Using reference TRBV5-1 and TRBJ1-6 for the parts outside the CDR3, the full variable domain is KAGVTQTPRYLIKTRGQQVTLSCSPISGHRSVSWYQQTPGQGLQFLFEYFSETQRNKGNFPGRFSGRQFSNSRSEMNVSTLELGDSALYLCASSQGQGNSPLHFGNGTRLTVT.

This clone was found once. This sequence joins TRBV19 and TRBJ2-7; 8 bases line up with TRBD1. Trimming took 5 bases from V and 2 from J; bases not matched to a gene: 5. The CDR3 is 14 residues long. In germline, CDR1 is LNHDA, CDR2 SQIVND (reference sequence). The CDR3 DNA follows: TGTGCCAGTAGTGGGACAGGTCAAACCTACGAGCAGTACTTC. Its protein product is CASSGTGQTYEQYF.

J is TRBJ2-1 and V is TRBV7-6; 7 nucleotides line up with TRBD2. V lost 1 base, J lost 0 bases, and 3 bases stayed unmatched. The CDR3 loop spans 16 amino acids. Germline CDR1 and CDR2: SGHVS and FNYEAQ. This CDR3 reads CASSLVGGTSYNEQFF. CDR3 coding DNA: TGTGCCAGCAGCTTAGTGGGGGGGACCTCCTACAATGAGCAGTTCTTC.

This clone came up a few times. V is TRBV19 and J is TRBJ2-2; TRBD2 matches at 10 bases. The V segment lost 3 bases and the J segment 4 bases; nucleotides outside the gene matches: 5. Germline V gene sequence: CDR1 LNHDA, CDR2 SQIVND (reference sequence). The CDR3 contains 16 residues. The CDR3 region has the DNA TGTGCCAGTAGTATCCTAGCGGGGGTTCCCACCGGGGAGCTGTTTTTT. This codes for CASSILAGVPTGELFF.